What follows are 9 T cell receptor beta chains derived from one specimen sequenced in a study of T cells in Graves' hyperthyroidism and ophthalmopathy. Researchers took RNA transcripts and amplified the TCR beta CDR3 regions from them. RT-PCR in the first round (using the HTBI primer set) targeted the TCR CDR3. A single record per CDR3 protein comes from TCRdb applying MiXCR to the multiplex PCR reads. The table shows 450,000 to 700,000 distinct CDR3 sequences, with approximately 44% occurring only once. Material for sequencing was peripheral blood or thyroid tissue (not recorded which). These receptors originate from a woman aged 18-30 years with Graves' hyperthyroidism.

This chain uses TRBV5-1 with TRBJ1-4, with no clear D. The germline V gene has CDR1 SGHRS and CDR2 YFSETQ. The germline V and J ends were trimmed by 1 base and 5 bases, with 12 bases remaining between them. The CDR3 has 15 residues. The CDR3 sequence: CASSLSQRSNEKLFF. The CDR3 DNA sequence: TGCGCCAGCAGCTTGAGTCAGCGATCGAATGAAAAACTGTTTTTT.

To note about this clonotype: The junction does not match germline at one end; this may be a read error. The chain links TRBV4-1 to TRBJ1-1, with D uncertain. This CDR3 is 9 amino acids long. Germline-derived CDR1 and CDR2 are MGHRA and YSYEKL. CDR3 DNA: TGTGCCAGCAGCCAAGTCCTGCGCTTT. Translating it yields CASSQVLRF.

This clonotype was picked up many times. This rearrangement joins TRBV6-1 to TRBJ1-5; 8 bases map to TRBD1. Losses at the gene ends were 8 bases for V and 2 bases for J; bases not matched to a gene: 8. The V gene's germline CDR1 is MNHNS and CDR2 SASEGT. The CDR3 totals 15 residues. CDR3 nucleotide sequence: TGTGCCAGCGGTTTAACGACAGGGGGCAATCAGCCCCAGCATTTT. The encoded protein is CASGLTTGGNQPQHF.

This clonotype was seen ten or more times. The chain links TRBV4-1 to TRBJ2-6; D perhaps matches TRBD1 (5 bases). The CDR3 loop spans 16 amino acids. Trimming left V 1 base short and J 3 bases short, with 10 bases between. Germline CDR1 reads MGHRA; CDR2 reads YSYEKL. Written as DNA, the CDR3 is TGCGCCAGCAGCCAAGCTCAGGGAAATGGGGCCAACGTCCTGACTTTC. It translates to CASSQAQGNGANVLTF.

V gene TRBV19 combines with J gene TRBJ2-4, with D perhaps matching TRBD1 (6 bases). CDR1 LNHDA and CDR2 SQIVND come from the germline V gene (reference sequence). The CDR3 is 16 residues long. V dropped 6 bases and J dropped 0 bases, with 15 bases sitting between them. CDR3: CASRPDRKLAKNIQYF. The CDR3 DNA follows: TGTGCCAGTAGGCCCGACAGGAAATTAGCCAAAAACATTCAGTACTTC.

The chain couples TRBV29-1 to TRBJ1-5; the D is unclear. The CDR3 is 13 amino acids. CDR1 and CDR2 (germline): SQVTM, ANQGSEA. V shed 4 bases and J shed 11 bases, with 18 bases lying between them. In DNA form, the CDR3 reads TGCAGCGTTGGCTTGCAGGCCGGGGAGACCCAGCATTTT. Its protein product is CSVGLQAGETQHF.

V gene TRBV24-1 combines with J gene TRBJ2-3; D gene uncertain. The CDR3 totals 14 residues. CDR1 is KGHDR, CDR2 SFDVKD, per germline. Trimming removed 1 base from V and 2 bases from J, with 6 bases in between. The CDR3 DNA follows: TGTGCCACCAGTGATTTTGGAACCACAGATACGCAGTATTTT. It specifies CATSDFGTTDTQYF.

This clonotype was picked up one time. V gene TRBV29-1 combines with J gene TRBJ2-5; possibly TRBD2 for D (5 bases). Germline values: CDR1 SQVTM, CDR2 ANQGSEA. The CDR3 length is 14 residues. The ends were cut back, 6 bases at V and 1 base at J, with 15 bases in the middle. This CDR3 reads CSVTDPGIQETQYF. CDR3 nucleotides: TGCAGCGTCACTGACCCGGGAATCCAAGAGACCCAGTACTTC.

The chain employs TRBV20-1 and TRBJ2-7; TRBD2 is a possible D gene (8 bases). The germline V gene encodes CDR1 DFQATT and CDR2 SNEGSKA (reference sequence). The V end lost 1 base, the J end lost 9 bases, and 19 bases lay between the germline ends. CDR3 length: 14 residues. The CDR3 sequence: CSARGRGGTDTQYF. CDR3 bases: TGCAGTGCTAGAGGGCGCGGGGGGACAGATACGCAGTACTTC.